This T cell receptor (beta chain) appears in the sequencing data of a study of blood T cell repertoires in COVID-19. In the study overall: The United States, Italy and Spain were the sources of the acute and convalescent COVID-19 samples. Sources were T cells, B-cell-depleted T cells, or PBMCs; the material itself was cDNA or gDNA.

In the original workflow: Quantification of nucleated cells was approximated via reference gene primer amplification. Only in-frame clones appear in the TCRdb table, and some are missing; sequencing was by immunoSEQ multiplex PCR. V and J calls and clone size follow that table, whereas D and trimming were derived from the DNA. The repertoire has 110,000 to 150,000 clones, about 77% of them found once; the top ten carry roughly 4.2%. CDR1 and CDR2 (germline): MDHEN, SYDVKM. This CDR3 has 14 amino acids. Trimming pared 2 bases from V and 3 bases from J, leaving 10 bases between. This clone was detected ten times or more.

Material: peripheral blood. The rearrangement uses TRBV28 and TRBJ1-1, with D possibly being TRBD1 (5 bases). This clonotype was obtained from a man between 60 and 75 years old with acute or convalescent COVID-19. The DNA of the CDR3 is TGTGCCAGCAGTTTAATACAGGTCCACACTGAAGCTTTCTTT. Translation gives CASSLIQVHTEAFF.